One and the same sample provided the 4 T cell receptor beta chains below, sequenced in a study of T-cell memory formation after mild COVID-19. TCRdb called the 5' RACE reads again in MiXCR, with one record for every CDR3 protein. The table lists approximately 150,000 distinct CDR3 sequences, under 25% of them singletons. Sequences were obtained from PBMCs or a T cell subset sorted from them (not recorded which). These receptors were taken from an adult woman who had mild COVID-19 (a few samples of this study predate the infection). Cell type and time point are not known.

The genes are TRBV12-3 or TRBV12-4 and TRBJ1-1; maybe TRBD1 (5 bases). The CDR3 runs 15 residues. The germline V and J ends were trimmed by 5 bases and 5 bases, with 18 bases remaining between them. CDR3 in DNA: TGTGCCAGCAGTGAAATGGGGACCGCTGGGACTGAAGCTTTCTTT. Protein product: CASSEMGTAGTEAFF.

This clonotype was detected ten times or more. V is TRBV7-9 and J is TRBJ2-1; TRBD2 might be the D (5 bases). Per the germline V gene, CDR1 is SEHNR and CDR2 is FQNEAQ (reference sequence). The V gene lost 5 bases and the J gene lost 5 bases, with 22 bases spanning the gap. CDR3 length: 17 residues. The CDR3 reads CASSQDSSSMGNNEQFF. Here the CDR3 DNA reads TGTGCCAGCAGCCAGGACTCGAGTAGCATGGGAAACAATGAGCAGTTCTTC.

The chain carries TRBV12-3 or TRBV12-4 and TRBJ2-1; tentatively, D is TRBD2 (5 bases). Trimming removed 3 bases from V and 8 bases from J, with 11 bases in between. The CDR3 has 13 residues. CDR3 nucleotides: TGTGCCAGCAGTTTGGCTAGCCCCGATGAGCAGTTCTTC. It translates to CASSLASPDEQFF.

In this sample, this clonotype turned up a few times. The DNA for the CDR3 is TGTGCCAGCAGCCGGAAGGGGGATGCTGGAAAGACCCAGTACTTC. Amino acid sequence: CASSRKGDAGKTQYF. The V call is TRBV7-2, the J call TRBJ2-5, with D maybe TRBD1 (6 bases). The germline V and J ends were trimmed by 5 bases and 6 bases, with 19 bases remaining between them. Per the germline V gene, CDR1 is SGHTA and CDR2 is FQGNSA. This CDR3 spans 15 amino acids. Drawing the rest from reference TRBV7-2 and TRBJ2-5, the complete variable domain is GAGVSQSPSNKVTEKGKDVELRCDPISGHTALYWYRQSLGQGLEFLIYFQGNSAPDKSGLPSDRFSAERTGGSVSTLTIQRTQQEDSAVYLCASSRKGDAGKTQYFGPGTRLLVL.